This is a list of T cell receptor beta chains from one sample in a study of regulatory T cells in long-lasting Graves disease. TCRdb used MiXCR to reprocess the multiplex PCR reads, holding one entry per CDR3 protein. Of hundreds of thousands of distinct CDR3 sequences listed, approximately 16% are singletons. These data also featured in a second study, about T cells in Graves' hyperthyroidism and ophthalmopathy.

This specimen was peripheral blood mononuclear cells (PBMCs), taken at new diagnosis, from a patient treated with antithyroid drugs. The origin of the receptors is a woman aged 35-65 years with Graves disease. Each CDR3 is given with its conserved first and last residue. D genes are given only for firm matches. Expanded clones are given a class, and other clones once, few, many or no size at all.

many,TRBV27,TRBJ2-3,.,15,TGTGCCAGCAGTTCCCCCGCGAGCTCGCGAGATACGCAGTATTTT,CASSSPASSRDTQYF
many,TRBV2,TRBJ2-1,.,15,TGTGCCAGCAGCGAATCCGGGACCAAAGTCGATGAGCAGTTCTTC,CASSESGTKVDEQFF
many,TRBV2,TRBJ2-7,.,11,TGTGCCAGCAGTGGAGGGAGTCGGCAGTACTTC,CASSGGSRQYF
many,TRBV5-4,TRBJ2-7,TRBD2,15,TGTGCCAGCAGCTTGGGACTAGCAGCCCTAGACGAGCAGTACTTC,CASSLGLAALDEQYF
.,TRBV29-1,TRBJ2-1,.,12,TGCAGCGTAACCGACAGATACAATGAGCAGTTCTTC,CSVTDRYNEQFF
many,TRBV9,TRBJ2-1,TRBD1,15,TGTGCCAGCAGCTACGAGACAGGGGTGTACAATGAGCAGTTCTTC,CASSYETGVYNEQFF
few,TRBV19,TRBJ2-2,.,15,TGTGCCAGTAGTATAGGCGGTCATGGCGCCGGGGAGCTGTTTTTT,CASSIGGHGAGELFF
few,TRBV6-6,TRBJ1-2,.,15,TGTGCCAGCAGTTACTCGATCTTCAGGTCGGGAGGCTACACCTTC,CASSYSIFRSGGYTF
.,TRBV19,TRBJ2-5,TRBD2,14,TGTGCCAGTAGTCCTAGCGGGGTACGTAAGACCCAGTACTTC,CASSPSGVRKTQYF
few,TRBV7-9,TRBJ2-7,TRBD1,19,TGTGCCAGCAGCTTAGAGGGACAGCCGAATCCTAAACTCTCCTACGAGCAGTACTTC,CASSLEGQPNPKLSYEQYF
many,TRBV30,TRBJ2-7,.,13,TGTGCCTGGAACCAGGACGGTTACTACGAGCAGTACTTC,CAWNQDGYYEQYF
.,TRBV18,TRBJ2-2,TRBD1,16,TGTGCCAGCTCACCCCCGAATCGACAGGGGGCCGGGGAGCTGTTTTTT,CASSPPNRQGAGELFF
.,TRBV2,TRBJ2-2,.,13,TGTGCCAGCATGGGGCAAAACACCGGGGAGCTGTTTTTT,CASMGQNTGELFF
few,TRBV19,TRBJ1-1,.,15,TGTGCCAGTAGTATAGCTGGGGGTGCGAACACTGAAGCTTTCTTT,CASSIAGGANTEAFF
.,TRBV20-1,TRBJ1-6,.,17,TGCAGTGCAACTCTACCGACGCCGAGCTCCTATAATTCACCCCTCCACTTT,CSATLPTPSSYNSPLHF
few,TRBV5-4,TRBJ2-1,TRBD2,16,TGTGCCAGCACCAGCGGGGGGGCTGACTCCTACAATGAGCAGTTCTTC,CASTSGGADSYNEQFF
many,TRBV30,TRBJ2-3,TRBD1,14,TGTGCCTGGAGTCTGACAGGGATCACAGATACGCAGTATTTT,CAWSLTGITDTQYF
.,TRBV5-5,TRBJ2-5,TRBD1,15,TGTGCCAGCAGCCCGGGACAGGGCCGACAAGAGACCCAGTACTTC,CASSPGQGRQETQYF